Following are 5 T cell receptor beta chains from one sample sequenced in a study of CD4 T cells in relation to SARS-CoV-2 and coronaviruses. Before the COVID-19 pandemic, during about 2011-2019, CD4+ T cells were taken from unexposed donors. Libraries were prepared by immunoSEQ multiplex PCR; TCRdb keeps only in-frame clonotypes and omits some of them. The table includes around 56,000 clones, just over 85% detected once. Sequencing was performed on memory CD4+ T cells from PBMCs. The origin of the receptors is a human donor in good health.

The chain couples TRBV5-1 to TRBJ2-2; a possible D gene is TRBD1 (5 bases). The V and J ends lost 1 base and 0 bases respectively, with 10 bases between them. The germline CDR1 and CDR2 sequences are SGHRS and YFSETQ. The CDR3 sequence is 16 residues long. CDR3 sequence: CASSLYIGANTGELFF. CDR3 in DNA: TGCGCCAGCAGCTTGTATATAGGGGCGAACACCGGGGAGCTGTTTTTT.

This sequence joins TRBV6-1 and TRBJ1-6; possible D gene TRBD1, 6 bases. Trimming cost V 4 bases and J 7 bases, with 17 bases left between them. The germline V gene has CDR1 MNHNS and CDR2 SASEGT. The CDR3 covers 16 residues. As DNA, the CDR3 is TGTGCCAGCAGTGTAACGGGGGCGAGTCGGAATTCACCCCTCCACTTT. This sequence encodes CASSVTGASRNSPLHF.

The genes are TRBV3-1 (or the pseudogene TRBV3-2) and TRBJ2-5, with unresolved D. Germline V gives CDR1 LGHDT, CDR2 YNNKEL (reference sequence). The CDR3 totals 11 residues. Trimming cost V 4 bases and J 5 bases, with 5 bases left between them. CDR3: CASSLRETQYF. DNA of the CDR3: TGTGCCAGCAGCCTAAGGGAGACCCAGTACTTC.

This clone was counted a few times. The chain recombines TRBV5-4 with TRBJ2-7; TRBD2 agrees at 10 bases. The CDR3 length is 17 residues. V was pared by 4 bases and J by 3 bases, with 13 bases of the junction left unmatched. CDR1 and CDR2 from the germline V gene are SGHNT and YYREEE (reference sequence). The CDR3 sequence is CASSEGIWASGSYEQYF. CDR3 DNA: TGTGCCAGCAGCGAGGGGATTTGGGCTAGCGGGAGCTACGAGCAGTACTTC. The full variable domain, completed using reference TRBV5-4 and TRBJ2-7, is ETGVTQSPTHLIKTRGQQVTLRCSSQSGHNTVSWYQQALGQGPQFIFQYYREEENGRGNFPPRFSGLQFPNYSSELNVNALELDDSALYLCASSEGIWASGSYEQYFGPGTRLTVT.

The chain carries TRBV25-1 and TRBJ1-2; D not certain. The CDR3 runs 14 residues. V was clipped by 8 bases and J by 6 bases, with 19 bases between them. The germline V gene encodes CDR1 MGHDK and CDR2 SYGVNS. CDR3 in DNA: TGTGCCAGCCTCGGGCGCGCAGGCTCGGATGGCTACACCTTC. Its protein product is CASLGRAGSDGYTF.